This passage covers 8 T cell receptor beta chains from one sample sequenced in a study of blood T cell repertoires in COVID-19. The method was immunoSEQ multiplex PCR; TCRdb's version includes in-frame clones alone and lacks a portion of them. The data hold 95,000 to 150,000 clones, with about 86% observed a single time. The specimen sequenced was peripheral blood. The source is a woman aged 45-60 years with active or convalescent COVID-19.

The V and J genes are TRBV27 and TRBJ1-2, with 8 bases lining up with TRBD1. This CDR3 is 17 amino acids long. The germline CDR1 and CDR2 sequences are MNHEY and SMNVEV (reference sequence). Trimming at V came to 3 bases and at J to 8 bases, leaving 17 bases not matched to a gene. The CDR3 DNA sequence: TGTGCCAGCAGTTTTAGTTCGGTATTGGGGACAGGCGGCGGCTACACCTTC. Its translation is CASSFSSVLGTGGGYTF.

The rearrangement uses TRBV27 and TRBJ2-3; 11 nucleotides line up with TRBD2. V was pared by 11 bases and J by 1 base, with 2 bases of the junction left unmatched. The CDR3 is made up of 13 amino acids. CDR1 is MNHEY, CDR2 SMNVEV, per germline (reference sequence). This chain's CDR3 is CALSGRGTDTQYF. In nucleotides, the CDR3 is TGTGCCCTTAGCGGGAGGGGCACAGATACGCAGTATTTT.

The chain carries TRBV30 and TRBJ1-2; TRBD1 matches 7 bases. Germline CDR1 reads GTSNPN; CDR2 reads SVGIG (reference sequence). This CDR3 has 12 amino acids. The trim removed 3 bases at V and 10 bases at J, leaving 8 bases unmatched. The CDR3 DNA sequence: TGTGCCTGGAGGGGGGACAGTATCTACTACACCTTC. Protein: CAWRGDSIYYTF.

The rearrangement joins TRBV4-2 to TRBJ2-5, with D maybe TRBD2 (5 bases). Trimming pared 5 bases from V and 9 bases from J, leaving 13 bases between. CDR1 LGHNA and CDR2 YNFKEQ come from the germline V gene. CDR3 length: 12 residues. CDR3 protein: CASSTWTGSQYF. In nucleotides, the CDR3 is TGTGCCAGCAGCACCTGGACGGGGTCCCAGTACTTC.

The chain combines TRBV6-5 with TRBJ2-7; D unresolved. V was cut by 4 bases and J by 4 bases, with 5 bases left in between. The CDR3 loop spans 11 amino acids. The germline V gene has CDR1 MNHEY and CDR2 SVGAGI. This chain's CDR3 is CASSFSYEQYF. CDR3 bases: TGTGCCAGCAGTTTTTCGTACGAGCAGTACTTC.

The rearrangement uses TRBV28 and TRBJ1-1, with a tentative D call TRBD1 (5 bases). The CDR3 has 13 amino acids. V dropped 6 bases and J dropped 3 bases, with 11 bases sitting between them. Germline V gene data show CDR1 as MDHEN and CDR2 as SYDVKM. The CDR3 loop is CASRRQGHTEAFF. The CDR3 DNA sequence: TGTGCCAGCAGACGGCAGGGTCACACTGAAGCTTTCTTT.

This clone was seen a few times. The V call is TRBV28, the J call TRBJ2-1, with 12 bases fitting TRBD2. The germline gives CDR1 MDHEN, CDR2 SYDVKM. V lost 0 bases and J lost 9; bases outside the gene matches: 9. The CDR3 loop spans 17 amino acids. CDR3 coding DNA: TGTGCCAGCAGTTTATGGGAGCTAGCGGGAGGGCCGGGTGAGCAGTTCTTC. Residues: CASSLWELAGGPGEQFF.

The chain employs TRBV5-1 and TRBJ2-4, with 7 bases aligning to TRBD2. CDR1 and CDR2 from the germline V gene are SGHRS and YFSETQ. The CDR3 consists of 15 residues. Germline trimming cut 0 bases from V and 1 base from J; bases unmatched to any gene: 1. The CDR3 DNA reads TGCGCCAGCAGCTTGGCCGGGGGGGCCAAAAACATTCAGTACTTC. Translation gives CASSLAGGAKNIQYF.